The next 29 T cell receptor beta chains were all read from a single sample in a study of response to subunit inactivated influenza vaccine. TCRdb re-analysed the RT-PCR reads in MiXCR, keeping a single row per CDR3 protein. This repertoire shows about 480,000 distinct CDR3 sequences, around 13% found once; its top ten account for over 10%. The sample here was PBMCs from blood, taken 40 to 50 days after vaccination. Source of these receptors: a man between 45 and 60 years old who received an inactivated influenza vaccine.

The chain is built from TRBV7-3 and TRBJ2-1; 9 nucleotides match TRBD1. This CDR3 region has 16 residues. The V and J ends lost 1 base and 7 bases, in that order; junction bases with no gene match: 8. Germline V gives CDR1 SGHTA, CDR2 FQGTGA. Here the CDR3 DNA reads TGTGCCAGCAGCTTAAGCGGGACAGGGCTTGGTAATGAGCAGTTCTTC. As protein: CASSLSGTGLGNEQFF.

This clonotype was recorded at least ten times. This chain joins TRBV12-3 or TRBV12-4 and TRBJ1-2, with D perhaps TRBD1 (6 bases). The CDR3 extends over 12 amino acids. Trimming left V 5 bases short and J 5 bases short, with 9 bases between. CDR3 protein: CASSMTGYGYTF. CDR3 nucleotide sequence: TGTGCCAGCAGTATGACAGGATATGGCTACACCTTC.

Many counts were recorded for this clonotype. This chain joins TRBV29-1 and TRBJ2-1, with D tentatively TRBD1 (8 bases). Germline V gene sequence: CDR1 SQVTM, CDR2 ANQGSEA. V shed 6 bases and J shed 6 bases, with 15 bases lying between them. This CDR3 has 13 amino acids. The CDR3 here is CSVLTGGANEQFF. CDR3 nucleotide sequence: TGCAGCGTCCTAACAGGGGGGGCCAATGAGCAGTTCTTC.

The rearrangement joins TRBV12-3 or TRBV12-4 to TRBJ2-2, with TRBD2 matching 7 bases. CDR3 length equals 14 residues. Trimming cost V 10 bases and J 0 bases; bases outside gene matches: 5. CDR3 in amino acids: CATRGGTNTGELFF. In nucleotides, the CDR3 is TGTGCCACCCGCGGGGGAACGAACACCGGGGAGCTGTTTTTT.

CDR3 sequence (DNA): TGTGCCAGCAGCTTCTACGGGACAAACTACGAGCAGTACTTC. As protein: CASSFYGTNYEQYF. The chain combines TRBV7-2 with TRBJ2-7, with D possibly matching TRBD1 (6 bases). The CDR3 consists of 14 residues. Trimming removed 3 bases at V and 3 bases at J, with 12 bases between. Germline loops: CDR1 SGHTA, CDR2 FQGNSA.

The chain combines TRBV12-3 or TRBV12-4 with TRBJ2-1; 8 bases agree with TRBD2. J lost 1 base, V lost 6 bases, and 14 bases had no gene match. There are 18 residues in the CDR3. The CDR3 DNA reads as TGTGCCAGCAGCCTCCGAATTAGCGGGGTCCCGTCCTACAATGAGCAGTTCTTC. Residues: CASSLRISGVPSYNEQFF.

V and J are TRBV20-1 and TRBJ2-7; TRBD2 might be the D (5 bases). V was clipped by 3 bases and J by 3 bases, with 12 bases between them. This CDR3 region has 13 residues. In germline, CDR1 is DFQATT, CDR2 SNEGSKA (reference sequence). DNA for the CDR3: TGCAGTGCTAGGGAGGTTACGTACTACGAGCAGTACTTC. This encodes CSAREVTYYEQYF.

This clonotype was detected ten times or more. The CDR3 DNA follows: TGTGCCAGCAGTTTAGGGGGGAAAGGCTACACCTTC. Protein sequence: CASSLGGKGYTF. The chain is built from TRBV12-3 or TRBV12-4 and TRBJ1-2; perhaps TRBD1 as D (5 bases). The CDR3 is 12 amino acids. Trimming removed 1 base at V and 8 bases at J, with 8 bases between.

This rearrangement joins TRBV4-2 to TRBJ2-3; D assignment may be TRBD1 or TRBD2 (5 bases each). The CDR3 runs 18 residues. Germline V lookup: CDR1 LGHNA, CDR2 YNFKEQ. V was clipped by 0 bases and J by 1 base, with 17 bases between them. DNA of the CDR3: TGTGCCAGCAGCCAAGAGGGGGTTTTGCCGCGCGGCACAGATACGCAGTATTTT. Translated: CASSQEGVLPRGTDTQYF.

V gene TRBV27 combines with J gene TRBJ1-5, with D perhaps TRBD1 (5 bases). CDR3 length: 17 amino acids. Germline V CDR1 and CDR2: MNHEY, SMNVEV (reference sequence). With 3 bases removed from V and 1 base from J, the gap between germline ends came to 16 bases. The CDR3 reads CASSLVGEGWSNQPQHF. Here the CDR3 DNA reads TGTGCCAGCAGTTTGGTGGGGGAGGGTTGGAGCAATCAGCCCCAGCATTTT.

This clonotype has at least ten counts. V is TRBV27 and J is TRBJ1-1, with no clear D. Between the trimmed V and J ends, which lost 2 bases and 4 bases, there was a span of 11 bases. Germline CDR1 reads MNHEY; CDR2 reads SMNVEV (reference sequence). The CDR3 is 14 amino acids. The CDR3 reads CASSLGWGVTEAFF. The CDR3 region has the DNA TGTGCCAGCAGTTTAGGGTGGGGAGTCACTGAAGCTTTCTTT.

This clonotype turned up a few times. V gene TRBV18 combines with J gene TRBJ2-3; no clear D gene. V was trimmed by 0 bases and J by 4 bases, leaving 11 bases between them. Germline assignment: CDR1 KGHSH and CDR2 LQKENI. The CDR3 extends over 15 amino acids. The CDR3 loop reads CASSPPMPGADTQYF. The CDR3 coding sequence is TGTGCCAGCTCACCACCGATGCCTGGCGCAGATACGCAGTATTTT.

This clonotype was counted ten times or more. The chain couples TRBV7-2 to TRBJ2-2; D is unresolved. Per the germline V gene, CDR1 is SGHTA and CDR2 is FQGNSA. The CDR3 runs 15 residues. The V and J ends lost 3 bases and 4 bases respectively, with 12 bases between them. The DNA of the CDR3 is TGTGCCAGCAGCTTGCACTCCTCGGGCACCGGGGAGCTGTTTTTT. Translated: CASSLHSSGTGELFF.

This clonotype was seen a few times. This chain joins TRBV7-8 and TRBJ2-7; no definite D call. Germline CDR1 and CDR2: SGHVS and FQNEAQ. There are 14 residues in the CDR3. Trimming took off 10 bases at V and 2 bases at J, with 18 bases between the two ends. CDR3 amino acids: CATHPAAATYEQYF. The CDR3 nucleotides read TGTGCCACCCACCCGGCAGCCGCAACCTACGAGCAGTACTTC. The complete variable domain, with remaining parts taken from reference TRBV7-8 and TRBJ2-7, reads GAGVSQSPRYKVAKRGQDVALRCDPISGHVSLFWYQQALGQGPEFLTYFQNEAQLDKSGLPSDRFFAERPEGSVSTLKIQRTQQEDSAVYLCATHPAAATYEQYFGPGTRLTVT.

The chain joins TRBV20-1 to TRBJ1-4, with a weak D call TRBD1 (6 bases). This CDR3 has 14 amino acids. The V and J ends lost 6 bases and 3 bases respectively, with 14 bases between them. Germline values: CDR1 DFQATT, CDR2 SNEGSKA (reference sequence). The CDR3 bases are TGCAGTGCGGCCCAACAGGGTCCTAATGAAAAACTGTTTTTT. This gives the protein CSAAQQGPNEKLFF.

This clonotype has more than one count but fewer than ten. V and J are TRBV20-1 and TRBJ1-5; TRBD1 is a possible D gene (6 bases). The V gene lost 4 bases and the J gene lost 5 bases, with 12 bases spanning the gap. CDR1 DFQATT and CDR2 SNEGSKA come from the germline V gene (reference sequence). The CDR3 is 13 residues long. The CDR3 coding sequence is TGCAGTGCTAAGGGCCAGGGGTATCAGCCCCAGCATTTT. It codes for CSAKGQGYQPQHF.

The CDR3 DNA reads as TGCAGTGCTAGACCTAGACAGGGGTTATCCTACTACGAGCAGTACTTC. The encoded protein is CSARPRQGLSYYEQYF. The chain employs TRBV20-1 and TRBJ2-7, with 8 bases aligning to TRBD1. V was clipped by 2 bases and J by 3 bases; unmatched bases: 12. Germline lookup yields CDR1 DFQATT and CDR2 SNEGSKA (reference sequence). The CDR3 length is 16 residues.

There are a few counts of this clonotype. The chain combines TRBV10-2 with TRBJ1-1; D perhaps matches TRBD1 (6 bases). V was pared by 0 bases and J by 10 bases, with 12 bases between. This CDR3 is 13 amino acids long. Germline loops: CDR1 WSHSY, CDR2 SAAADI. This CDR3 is CASSESRGARAFF. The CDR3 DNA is TGCGCCAGCAGTGAGTCGAGGGGGGCGCGAGCTTTCTTT.

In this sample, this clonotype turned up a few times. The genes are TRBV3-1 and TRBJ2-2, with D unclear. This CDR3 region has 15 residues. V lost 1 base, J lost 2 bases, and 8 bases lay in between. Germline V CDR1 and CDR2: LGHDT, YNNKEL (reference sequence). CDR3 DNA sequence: TGTGCCAGCAGCCAAGCACAGATTAACACCGGGGAGCTGTTTTTT. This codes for CASSQAQINTGELFF.

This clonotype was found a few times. This CDR3 is CASRTWGETQYF. CDR3 sequence (DNA): TGTGCCAGCAGAACCTGGGGGGAGACCCAGTACTTC. The rearrangement joins TRBV7-2 to TRBJ2-5; D may correspond to TRBD1 or TRBD2 (5 bases each). Trimming cost V 6 bases and J 5 bases, with 10 bases left between them. Germline V gene data show CDR1 as SGHTA and CDR2 as FQGNSA. This CDR3 contains 12 residues.

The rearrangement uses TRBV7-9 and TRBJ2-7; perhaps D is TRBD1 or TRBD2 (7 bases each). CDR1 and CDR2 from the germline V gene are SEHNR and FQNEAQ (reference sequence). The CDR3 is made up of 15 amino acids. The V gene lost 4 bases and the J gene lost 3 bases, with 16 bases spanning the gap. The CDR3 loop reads CASSWGGTVNYEQYF. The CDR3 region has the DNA TGTGCCAGCAGCTGGGGGGGGACAGTAAACTACGAGCAGTACTTC.

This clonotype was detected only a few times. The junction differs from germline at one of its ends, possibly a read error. CDR3 nucleotide sequence: TGTGCCAGCAGCGTACCAGACCCCCAAGGGACCCAGTACTTC. This codes for CASSVPDPQGTQYF. V usage is TRBV9 and J usage is TRBJ2-5; no clear D gene. This CDR3 comprises 14 residues. Germline V gene data show CDR1 as SGDLS and CDR2 as YYNGEE.

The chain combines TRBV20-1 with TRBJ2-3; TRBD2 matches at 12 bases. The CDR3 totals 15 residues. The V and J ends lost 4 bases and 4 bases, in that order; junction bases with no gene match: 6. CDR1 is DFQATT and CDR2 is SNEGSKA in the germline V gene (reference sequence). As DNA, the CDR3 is TGCAGTGCTACGACTAGCGGGGGAATATCAGATACGCAGTATTTT. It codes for CSATTSGGISDTQYF.

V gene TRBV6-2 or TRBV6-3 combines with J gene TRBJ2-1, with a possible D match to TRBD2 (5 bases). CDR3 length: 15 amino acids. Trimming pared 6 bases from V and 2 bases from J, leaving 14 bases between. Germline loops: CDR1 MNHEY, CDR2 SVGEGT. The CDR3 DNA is TGTGCCAGCAGGGGTTTGAGGGAGACCTACAATGAGCAGTTCTTC. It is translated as CASRGLRETYNEQFF.

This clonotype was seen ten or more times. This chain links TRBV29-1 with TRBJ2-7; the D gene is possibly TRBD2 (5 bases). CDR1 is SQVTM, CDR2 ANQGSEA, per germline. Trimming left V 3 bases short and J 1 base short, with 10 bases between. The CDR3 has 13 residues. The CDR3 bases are TGCAGCGTTGAGTCCGGGAAATCCTACGAGCAGTACTTC. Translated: CSVESGKSYEQYF.

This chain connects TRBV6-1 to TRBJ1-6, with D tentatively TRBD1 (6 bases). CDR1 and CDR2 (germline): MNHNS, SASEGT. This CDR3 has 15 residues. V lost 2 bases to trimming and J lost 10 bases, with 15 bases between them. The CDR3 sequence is CASSEIWGRGSPLHF. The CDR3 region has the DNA TGTGCCAGCAGTGAAATTTGGGGGCGCGGGTCACCCCTCCACTTT.

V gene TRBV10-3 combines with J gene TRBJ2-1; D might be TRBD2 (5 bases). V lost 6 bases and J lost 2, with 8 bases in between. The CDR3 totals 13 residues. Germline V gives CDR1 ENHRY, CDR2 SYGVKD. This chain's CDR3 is CAISSAAYNEQFF. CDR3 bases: TGTGCCATCAGCTCAGCGGCCTACAATGAGCAGTTCTTC.

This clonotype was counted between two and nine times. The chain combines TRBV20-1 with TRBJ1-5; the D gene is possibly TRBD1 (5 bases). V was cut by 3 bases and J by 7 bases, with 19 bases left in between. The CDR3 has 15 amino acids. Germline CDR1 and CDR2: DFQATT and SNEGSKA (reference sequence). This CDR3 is CSASAPQGGGQPQHF. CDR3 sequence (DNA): TGCAGTGCTAGTGCCCCGCAGGGAGGAGGACAGCCCCAGCATTTT.

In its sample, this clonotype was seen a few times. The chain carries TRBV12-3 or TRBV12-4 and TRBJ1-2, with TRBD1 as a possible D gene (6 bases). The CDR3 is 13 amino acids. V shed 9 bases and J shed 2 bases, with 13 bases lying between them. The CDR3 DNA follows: TGTGCCAGTGGGACACCTTTCAACTATGGCTACACCTTC. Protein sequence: CASGTPFNYGYTF.